Listed below are T cell receptor beta chains from one sample, sequenced in a study of T cell responses to AZD1222 COVID-19 vaccine. Method: immunoSEQ multiplex PCR; TCRdb's copy keeps in-frame clones and lacks some. Of some 100,000 clones in the sample, around nine tenths were seen once. The source material was peripheral blood, sampled on day 0 of AZD1222 vaccination. These receptors all stem from an adult in good health. The CDR3 runs from the conserved cysteine through the conserved F or W. The D gene is left open where the match is weak. Not every row has a clone size; where given, it reads once, few, many or a size class.

clone_size	j_call	d_call	v_call	cdr3_aa	cdr3_nt
.	TRBJ1-3	TRBD1	TRBV28	CASSDRGGYTIYF	TGTGCCAGCAGCGACAGGGGGGGATACACCATATATTTT
.	TRBJ2-1	TRBD2	TRBV7-2	CASEPGLANNEQFF	TGTGCCAGCGAACCGGGACTAGCAAACAATGAGCAGTTCTTC
.	TRBJ2-2	TRBD2	TRBV11-2	CASSFGLAVGAGELFF	TGTGCCAGCAGCTTCGGACTAGCGGTGGGGGCCGGGGAGCTGTTTTTT
.	TRBJ1-5	.	TRBV7-6	CASSLRQGQSQPQHF	TGTGCCAGCAGCCTTAGACAAGGGCAGAGTCAGCCCCAGCATTTT
.	TRBJ1-1	.	TRBV5-6	CASSGVRGGTEAFF	TGTGCCAGCAGCGGGGTGCGGGGGGGCACTGAAGCTTTCTTT
.	TRBJ2-2	TRBD1	TRBV5-1	CASSPGQGNGELFF	TGCGCCAGCAGCCCAGGACAGGGTAACGGGGAGCTGTTTTTT
.	TRBJ1-6	TRBD1	TRBV5-1	CASSWVGQGHFGNSPLHF	TGCGCCAGCAGCTGGGTCGGACAGGGACATTTTGGTAATTCACCCCTCCACTTT
.	TRBJ1-2	.	TRBV24-1	CATSGRGPNYGYTF	TGTGCCACCAGCGGGCGCGGTCCTAACTATGGCTACACCTTC
.	TRBJ1-1	TRBD1	TRBV12-3/TRBV12-4	CASGQGGAFF	TGTGCCAGCGGACAGGGTGGAGCTTTCTTT
.	TRBJ2-6	TRBD2	TRBV4-2	CASTLAGDIRANVLTF	TGTGCCAGCACCCTAGCGGGAGACATAAGGGCCAACGTCCTGACTTTC
.	TRBJ2-1	.	TRBV30	CAWSPNLNEQFF	TGTGCCTGGAGTCCAAACCTCAATGAGCAGTTCTTC
many	TRBJ1-2	.	TRBV19	CASSIELRHGYTF	TGTGCCAGTAGTATAGAACTGCGTCATGGCTACACCTTC
.	TRBJ1-1	.	TRBV20-1	CSASGSGNTEAFF	TGCAGTGCTAGTGGATCGGGGAACACTGAAGCTTTCTTT
.	TRBJ2-1	.	TRBV18	CASSPGGHEQFF	TGTGCCAGCTCACCCGGGGGACATGAGCAGTTCTTC
once	TRBJ2-2	.	TRBV2	CASMGRGPAGELFF	TGTGCCAGCATGGGTCGGGGGCCGGCCGGGGAGCTGTTTTTT
few	TRBJ2-2	TRBD2	TRBV5-1	CASSSGTSGRTNTGELFF	TGCGCCAGCAGTTCCGGGACTAGCGGGAGGACAAACACCGGGGAGCTGTTTTTT
.	TRBJ2-7	.	TRBV30	CAWRRPLDYEQYF	TGTGCCTGGAGGCGCCCCCTGGACTACGAGCAGTACTTC
.	TRBJ2-1	TRBD2	TRBV7-9	CASSRLAGTEQFF	TGTGCCAGCAGCCGACTAGCGGGAACTGAGCAGTTCTTC
.	TRBJ1-1	TRBD1	TRBV27	CASSRGTGNTEAFF	TGTGCCAGCAGTAGGGGGACAGGGAACACTGAAGCTTTCTTT
once	TRBJ1-1	TRBD1	TRBV10-3	CAISGQGAITEAFF	TGTGCCATCAGTGGACAGGGGGCGATCACTGAAGCTTTCTTT
.	TRBJ1-3	TRBD1	TRBV4-2	CASSQGGTGGSGNTIYF	TGTGCCAGCAGCCAAGGGGGGACAGGGGGCTCTGGAAACACCATATATTTT
.	TRBJ2-3	.	TRBV10-1	CASSDIGGESGTTDTQYF	TGCGCCAGCAGTGATATTGGCGGCGAGTCGGGTACCACAGATACGCAGTATTTT
.	TRBJ2-3	TRBD2	TRBV19	CASSQLAGADTQYF	TGTGCCAGTAGTCAGCTAGCGGGTGCAGATACGCAGTATTTT
once	TRBJ1-1	.	TRBV9	CASSVVPGASGTEAFF	TGTGCCAGCAGCGTAGTACCGGGGGCGTCCGGCACTGAAGCTTTCTTT
.	TRBJ1-6	TRBD1	TRBV5-4	CASSLGQGKNNSPLHF	TGTGCCAGCAGCTTGGGACAGGGAAAGAATAATTCACCCCTCCACTTT
.	TRBJ2-3	TRBD2	TRBV6-4	CASSERTSGGSQYF	TGTGCCAGCAGTGAGCGGACTAGCGGCGGGTCGCAGTATTTT
.	TRBJ1-1	.	TRBV5-4	CASSLDDNTEAFF	TGTGCCAGCAGCTTGGATGACAACACTGAAGCTTTCTTT
.	TRBJ2-2	.	TRBV7-2	CASSPSTGVGAGELFF	TGTGCCAGCAGCCCCTCGACGGGGGTCGGGGCCGGGGAGCTGTTTTTT
.	TRBJ2-3	.	TRBV5-1	CATSPGHGVSDTQYF	TGCGCCACCTCACCGGGCCATGGCGTTTCAGATACGCAGTATTTT
.	TRBJ2-7	TRBD1	TRBV27	CASSLTGTVGSYEQYF	TGTGCCAGCAGTCTAACCGGGACAGTTGGTTCCTACGAGCAGTACTTC
.	TRBJ2-5	TRBD2	TRBV7-2	CASRTGLARKETQYF	TGTGCCAGCAGAACGGGACTAGCGAGGAAAGAGACCCAGTACTTC
.	TRBJ2-2	.	TRBV27	CASGQGSGELFF	TGTGCCAGCGGGCAGGGGAGCGGGGAGCTGTTTTTT
.	TRBJ2-3	.	TRBV7-2	CASSSPYGQPLSTDTQYF	TGTGCCAGCAGCTCCCCATACGGACAGCCTTTAAGCACAGATACGCAGTATTTT
.	TRBJ2-1	TRBD1	TRBV2	CASSADRGSYNEQFF	TGTGCCAGCAGCGCAGACAGGGGGTCCTACAATGAGCAGTTCTTC
once	TRBJ2-1	TRBD1	TRBV19	CASSIDLQGVSYNEQFF	TGTGCCAGTAGTATAGATCTACAGGGGGTGTCCTACAATGAGCAGTTCTTC
many	TRBJ1-2	TRBD1	TRBV11-3	CASSLTTTGTGLFGYTF	TGTGCCAGCAGCTTGACAACAACCGGGACAGGCCTCTTTGGCTACACCTTC
.	TRBJ1-1	.	TRBV2	CASTVNTEAFF	TGTGCCAGCACGGTGAACACTGAAGCTTTCTTT
.	TRBJ2-7	.	TRBV5-1	CASSLRGTYEQYF	TGCGCCAGCAGCTTGCGAGGGACCTACGAGCAGTACTTC
.	TRBJ2-3	.	TRBV5-4	CASSLVGAQDTQYF	TGTGCCAGCAGCTTGGTCGGGGCACAAGATACGCAGTATTTT
.	TRBJ2-3	.	TRBV9	CASSNRTGLEVSTDTQYF	TGTGCCAGCAGCAACAGGACGGGATTAGAAGTCAGCACAGATACGCAGTATTTT
.	TRBJ1-2	TRBD1	TRBV7-2	CASSFPGQGADGYTF	TGTGCCAGCAGCTTCCCGGGACAGGGGGCGGATGGCTACACCTTC
once	TRBJ1-6	TRBD1	TRBV5-1	CASRLGGQAYNSPLHF	TGCGCCAGCAGGCTTGGGGGACAGGCGTATAATTCACCCCTCCACTTT
.	TRBJ2-7	.	TRBV24-1	CATSDEREIEQYF	TGTGCCACCAGTGATGAAAGGGAGATCGAGCAGTACTTC
.	TRBJ1-6	.	TRBV5-4	CASSLEGADSPLHF	TGTGCCAGCAGCTTGGAAGGGGCGGATTCACCCCTCCACTTT
.	TRBJ2-1	.	TRBV20-1	CSASKNNEQFF	TGCAGTGCTAGTAAGAACAATGAGCAGTTCTTC
.	TRBJ1-2	.	TRBV18	CASSPKGQPAGYTF	TGTGCCAGCTCACCGAAGGGGCAGCCCGCCGGCTACACCTTC
.	TRBJ2-1	.	TRBV21-1	CASSKDRGGLAVNEQFF	TGTGCCAGCAGCAAAGATCGCGGGGGACTAGCGGTGAATGAGCAGTTCTTC